The clone carrying this T cell receptor beta chain was picked up a small number of times. The data were obtained in a study of blood T cell repertoires in COVID-19. Repertoires were generated with immunoSEQ multiplex PCR, while TCRdb's copy carries only in-frame clones and drops some. The data contain approximately 46,000 clones, about nine tenths of them seen just once; the ten biggest clones take up 3.7%. Germline V gene data show CDR1 as SGHNT and CDR2 as YYREEE (reference sequence). The CDR3 has 13 residues. V lost 4 bases, J lost 4 bases, and 9 bases lay in between. The source material was peripheral blood. This sequence joins TRBV5-4 and TRBJ1-5, with D hard to call. The TCR was taken from a human donor in a cohort sampled during active COVID-19. The CDR3 region has the DNA TGTGCCAGCAGCCTCGACGGGAATCAGCCCCAGCATTTT. Its protein product is CASSLDGNQPQHF.